This T cell receptor (beta chain) was found in a study of CXCR3-negative and CXCR3-positive naive CD8 T cells. Whole-study findings and limits: CXCR3-expressing naive cells carried TRB CDR3s more hydrophobic than those of CXCR3-negative naive cells.

The CDR3 contains 16 residues. Germline loops: CDR1 LGHDT, CDR2 YNNKEL (reference sequence). Of note for this clonotype: Its antigen is as yet unknown.

UMI-labeled TRB cDNA libraries were prepared by 5' RACE. TCRdb re-called the 5' RACE reads and shows each CDR3 protein once, DNA omitted. The sample totals 65,000 to 90,000 distinct CDR3 sequences. By phenotype, naive CD8+ T cells were CD45RO-CCR7+CD27+CD95-. This clonotype was obtained from a human donor in good health. Some clones in this sample may be carry-over from other donors' samples. The chain is built from TRBV3-1 and TRBJ2-5; TCRdb lists TRBD1, though no DNA is available to test this call. The sequenced sample consisted of naive CXCR3+ CD8+ T cells from blood. Subset denoted: CD45RO-CCR7+CD27+CD95- naive CD8+ T cells expressing CXCR3 (TNR3+). CDR3: CASSRASQGASETQYF.